These T cell receptor beta chains were read from a single sample in a study of OX40 agonist ivuxolimab in advanced cancers. This table comes from immunoSEQ multiplex PCR, and its TCRdb copy is limited to in-frame clones, with some not included. The sample holds about 80,000 clones, 85% to 95% seen once. The specimen comprised CD4+ or CD8+ T cells sorted from blood, sampled in a trial of the OX40 agonist ivuxolimab. The receptors originated from an adult with an advanced solid tumor such as melanoma, head and neck, liver or kidney cancer. Each CDR3 is given without its conserved first and last residue. Each record gives: clone size, V gene, CDR3 protein. Rows may omit the clone size; those that give it use once, few, many or a size class.

>once|TRBV11-2
ASLRGGEQY
>NA|TRBV11-3
ASSISRGASGTDTQY
>few|TRBV28
ASSFSGGGVYNEQF
>once|TRBV7-2
ASSPNSRNHYEQY
>NA|TRBV9
ASSASGSMNTEAF
>NA|TRBV7-2
ASSLSGGNSYNEQF
>NA|TRBV5-4
ASSISLDRGPSNEQF
>NA|TRBV27
ASIRAEPSSYEQY
>NA|TRBV5-1
ASSFGADGIPSGNTIY
>NA|TRBV6-5
ASSRDGRTGELF
>NA|TRBV28
ASERNYGYT
>NA|TRBV29-1
SEGLNYNEQF
>NA|TRBV4-3
ASSRGQGTGELF
>NA|TRBV20-1
SASLRRGYT
>NA|TRBV28
ASSLTRVNEQF
>NA|TRBV5-1
ASSLQGTGGNEQF
>NA|TRBV7-2
ASSLGMNTEAF
>NA|TRBV19
ASSRPRGRGTTNEKLF
>NA|TRBV28
ASSSHKALNENTIY
>NA|TRBV7-6
ASSLAGQARETQY
>NA|TRBV21-1
ASSPCGSGAQY
>NA|TRBV5-6
ASSLGLSSGGYT
>NA|TRBV5-1
ASSSPEQGGTGELF
>once|TRBV10-2
ASRDSKGTEAF
>NA|TRBV6-6
ASRDLGQGRETQY
>NA|TRBV19
ASGQGVILEGYT
>NA|TRBV4-1
ASIVGTGGNNEQF
>NA|TRBV5-1
ASSLWGPATNEKLF
>NA|TRBV5-1
ASSGRFWQGDSPFYEQY
>NA|TRBV25-1
ASSEFRSGESTDTQY
>once|TRBV5-6
ASSLGLAWNTGELF
>NA|TRBV6-5
ASSYSARFSNQPQH
>NA|TRBV9
ASSVDDGSLAKNIQY
>NA|TRBV9
ASSSGLAGYNEQF
>NA|TRBV6-5
ASSYAGIPNYGYT
>NA|TRBV7-2
ASSHYSRAEAF
>NA|TRBV6-6
ASSPGQETQY
>NA|TRBV2
ASSVASGRSTDTQY
>NA|TRBV6-5
ASSLKTDNEKLF
>NA|TRBV28
ASSLGGGDSPLH
>once|TRBV10-3
AISEFNRVSAGEETQY
>NA|TRBV19
ASRTTSYNEQF
>NA|TRBV18
ASSPNEGTGELF
>NA|TRBV29-1
SVVDRDEAF
>NA|TRBV4-3
ASSRGSTNEKLF
>NA|TRBV4-1
ASSQGQGASSYEQY
>once|TRBV16
ASSQGVPYEQY
>NA|TRBV30
AWSGGLAGDTGELF
>NA|TRBV7-9
ASSQGLGDGFTDTQY
>NA|TRBV6-5
AGQTCISYEQY
>NA|TRBV7-2
AMTQGPNTEAF
>NA|TRBV18
ASSPSGTSGRGEQF